The clone carrying this TCR beta chain has just a few counts. What it binds is not known. Healthy Caucasian individuals from Russia aged roughly 6 to 100 were enrolled as donors. The data were obtained in a study of blood T cells in healthy people across ages. Across the whole study: The template switching approach captured approximately one barcoded beta molecule for every two T cells. The study, taken as a whole, reports: Age advanced and TCR beta diversity per million T cells fell, roughly linearly.

Then a second PCR, running roughly 7 to 12 cycles, was carried out with a sample-barcoded 5' primer and a J-beta primer mix. TCRdb recomputed calls from the 5' RACE reads with MiXCR, one row per CDR3 protein. The repertoire holds around 1,800,000 distinct CDR3 sequences, with roughly 43% as singletons. This CDR3 contains 15 residues. CDR1 and CDR2 (germline): LGHNA, YSLEER. The V and J ends lost 0 bases and 7 bases respectively, with 12 bases between them. This receptor was identified in a human donor in good health. Sequencing was done on a sample of blood. The rearrangement uses TRBV4-3 and TRBJ1-4; unclear D gene. The CDR3 reads CASSQDSPIVEKLFF. CDR3 DNA: TGCGCCAGCAGCCAAGATTCCCCTATCGTTGAAAAACTGTTTTTT.